This TCR beta chain was profiled in a study of CD8 T cells in Susac syndrome. The CDR3 is 13 amino acids. The V gene lost 0 bases and the J gene lost 4 bases, with 7 bases spanning the gap. Germline V gene lookup returns CDR1 SGHDN and CDR2 FVKESK. Random hexamers were used to reverse transcribe the RNA input (about 0.5 to 1 ug). From the immunoSEQ multiplex PCR reads, TCRdb called clonotypes with MiXCR, one entry per CDR3 protein. The sample records around 180,000 distinct CDR3 sequences, around 95% being singletons. Sequenced sample: CD8+ T cells from PBMCs. The chain uses TRBV14 and TRBJ2-7; D gene uncertain. This clonotype was obtained from a human donor with multiple sclerosis. The CDR3 loop reads CASSQEASYEQYF. The CDR3 DNA sequence: TGTGCCAGCAGCCAAGAAGCGTCTTACGAGCAGTACTTC.